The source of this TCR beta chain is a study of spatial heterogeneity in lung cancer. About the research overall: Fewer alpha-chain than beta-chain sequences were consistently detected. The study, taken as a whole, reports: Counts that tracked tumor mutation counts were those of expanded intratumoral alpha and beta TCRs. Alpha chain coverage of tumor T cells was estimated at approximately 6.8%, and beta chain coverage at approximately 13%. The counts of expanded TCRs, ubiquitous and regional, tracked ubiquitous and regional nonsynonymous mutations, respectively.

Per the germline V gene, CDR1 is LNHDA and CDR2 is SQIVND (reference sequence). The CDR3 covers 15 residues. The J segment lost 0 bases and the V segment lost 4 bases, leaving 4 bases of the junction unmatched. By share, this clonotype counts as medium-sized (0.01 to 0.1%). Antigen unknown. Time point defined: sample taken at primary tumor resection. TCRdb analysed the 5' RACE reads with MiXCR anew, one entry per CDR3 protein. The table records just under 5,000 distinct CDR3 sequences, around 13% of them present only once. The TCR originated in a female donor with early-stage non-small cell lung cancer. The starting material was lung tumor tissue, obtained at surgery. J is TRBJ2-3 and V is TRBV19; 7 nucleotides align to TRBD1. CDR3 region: CASSTDRASTDTQYF. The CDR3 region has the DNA TGTGCCAGTAGTACCGACAGGGCAAGCACAGATACGCAGTATTTT.